What follows is one TCR beta chain and its context. This clone was seen more than once but under ten times. Its recognized antigen is unknown. No base-level quality is on record; no much larger clone is a single base apart. These data come from a study of CD8+ T cells in alopecia areata (dated by TCRdb to the late 2010s). Turning to the overall study: Treated patients were enrolled in an open-label pilot trial of oral tofacitinib, 5 to 10 mg twice daily, for moderate-to-severe alopecia areata. Disease severity in treated patients was measured with the SALT score, which quantifies the percentage of affected scalp surface area. Tofacitinib-treated patients had biopsies at baseline and at 4 and 24 weeks of treatment, with a later scalp biopsy in several patients. The RNA source kit depended on sample type: the PAXgene miRNA kit for fixed scalp, the miRNeasy kit for PBMCs, and the RNeasy kit for mouse skin. Tofacitinib was given for 6 to 18 months, followed by 6 months of follow-up off drug to assess delayed response and recurrence. Clonality in the scalp was compared among normal scalp (n=4), patchy alopecia areata scalp (n=8), and alopecia totalis/universalis scalp (n=8). immunoSEQ multiplex PCR using 35 Vbeta forward primers and 13 Jbeta reverse primers was used to amplify TCRbeta CDR3 regions. On the human side, TCRbeta sequencing was run on scalp tissue and on sorted CD4+ and CD8+ peripheral blood T cells from healthy controls and from alopecia areata patients with either patchy or totalis/universalis disease. High-throughput TCRbeta sequencing was used to examine T cell clonal expansion in alopecia areata in both the C3H/HeJ mouse model and human patients. The paper's findings and limits, for the study overall: Because the treated cohort was small and had just a single nonresponder, larger studies are needed to establish links between baseline CD8+ expansion and response. Lesional scalp, especially in alopecia totalis/universalis, showed higher clonality and more expanded CD8+ clones than normal scalp, suggesting antigenic drive. Shared TCR sequences between patients were less evident than in mice, which may be partly attributable to HLA diversity in the patient population. Unlike mouse skin, where gammadelta T cells dominate, normal human skin contains resident alphabeta T cells that get sequenced too, which complicates analysis of the scalp TCR repertoire. With tofacitinib, both scalp clonality and the number of expanded CD8+ clones among the top 100 scalp clones went down significantly. During tofacitinib treatment, many expanded lesional clones stuck around in both scalp and blood, and this persistence may partly explain why relapse happens after treatment is stopped.

The library came from the immunoSEQ multiplex PCR assay. To provide template for TCR sequencing, every sample had RNA extracted and reverse transcribed into cDNA. SuperScript III was used to make first-strand cDNA, primed with a 2:1 mix of oligo-dT and random hexamers. A synthetic immune receptor repertoire was used to measure amplification bias, and any remaining bias was corrected computationally. In the source study's methods: Raw reads were preprocessed for error removal, and CDR3 was defined according to IMGT conventions as running from the conserved cysteine to phenylalanine. Clonality was computed by normalizing Shannon entropy by log2 of the number of productive unique TCRs and subtracting the result from 1. CD4 or CD8 identity of scalp clones was inferred by cross-referencing scalp TCRbeta sequences with sorted blood CD4 and CD8 repertoires. The clones in this table, taken by TCRdb from immuneACCESS, are in-frame only. Not every clone is retained; where verified, under half of the shortfall comes from an unresolved V gene, and the cause of the rest is unknown. From that table come the V and J calls and clone size; the DNA was used to work out D and trimming. A total of approximately 200,000 clones appear in this sample, approximately 47% of them only once. Around 2.8% of the sample belongs to the ten largest clones.

Interpreted using the paper, the treatment or condition label stands for: oral pan-JAK inhibitor, 5-10 mg twice daily. Lesional scalp punch biopsies and peripheral blood were collected from alopecia areata patients. After PBMCs were isolated by density centrifugation and stained for CD3, CD4 and CD8, a FACSAria was used to sort CD4+ and CD8+ T cells. Reading from cysteine to phenylalanine, the CDR3 counts 13 amino acids. Just the 39-base CDR3 DNA is kept, in frame starting at base 1. The germline V gene supplies CDR1 SNHLY and CDR2 FYNNEI. Unmatched junction bases come to 5, with V trimmed by 10 bases and J by 4 bases.

This receptor chain uses TRBV2 and TRBJ2-7, with 12 middle bases fitting TRBD2. This material consisted of CD4+ T cells sorted from blood, taken around week 36, from a patient treated with tofacitinib. This TCR was recovered from a human donor with alopecia areata. Here the CDR3 is given as CATRLAGAYEQYF. The DNA sequence is as follows: TGTGCCACTAGACTAGCGGGGGCATACGAGCAGTACTTC.